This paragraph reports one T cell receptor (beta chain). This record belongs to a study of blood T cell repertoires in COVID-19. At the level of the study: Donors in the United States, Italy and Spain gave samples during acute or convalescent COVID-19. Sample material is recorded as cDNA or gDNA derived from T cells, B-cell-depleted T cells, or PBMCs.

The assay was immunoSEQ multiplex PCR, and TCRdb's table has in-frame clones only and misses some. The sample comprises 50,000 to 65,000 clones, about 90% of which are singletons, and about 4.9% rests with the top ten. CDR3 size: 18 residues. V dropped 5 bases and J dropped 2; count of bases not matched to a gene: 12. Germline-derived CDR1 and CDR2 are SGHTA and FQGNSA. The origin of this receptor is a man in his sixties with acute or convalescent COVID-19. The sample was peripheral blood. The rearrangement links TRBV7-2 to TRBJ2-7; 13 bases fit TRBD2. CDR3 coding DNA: TGTGCCAGCAGCCCTCGGACTAGCGGGAGTTTCTTCCCCTACGAGCAGTACTTC. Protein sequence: CASSPRTSGSFFPYEQYF.